The rows below give T cell receptor beta chains drawn from one sample of a study of Graves' ophthalmopathy and Graves' hyperthyroidism. MiXCR was run by TCRdb on the multiplex PCR reads, yielding one entry per CDR3 protein. Counted here are about 640,000 distinct CDR3 sequences, about 38% occurring once; the ten biggest clones make up roughly 3%. The sequenced sample was peripheral blood. The receptors stem from an adult man with Graves' ophthalmopathy. Each CDR3 is given without its conserved first and last residue. The D gene is left open where the match is weak.

>TRBV7-2|TRBJ2-2|.
ASSLSWTTNTGELF
>TRBV7-9|TRBJ1-1|.
ASSFVTPHPTNTEAF
>TRBV5-1|TRBJ2-3|.
ASSSVDTQY
>TRBV10-3|TRBJ2-7|.
AIMARGADEQY
>TRBV4-1|TRBJ1-2|TRBD1
ASSQPGTAINYGYT
>TRBV6-5|TRBJ1-2|.
ASRRGPSRHGYT
>TRBV15|TRBJ2-1|.
ATSRVSGNEQF
>TRBV7-3|TRBJ1-2|.
ASSTRQEVGYGYT
>TRBV29-1|TRBJ2-7|.
SLGPGVAYEQY
>TRBV2|TRBJ2-7|TRBD2
ASSGTSGYEQY
>TRBV4-1|TRBJ1-6|.
ASSQGKGIYNSPLH
>TRBV20-1|TRBJ1-6|.
SAREGLYNSPLH
>TRBV2|TRBJ2-5|.
ASSEALGGAWVTQY
>TRBV10-3|TRBJ2-2|TRBD1
ASSSSTGVAGELF
>TRBV9|TRBJ2-2|TRBD2
ASSPHRSGTSGEDTGELF
>TRBV15|TRBJ1-1|.
ATSRDLTEAF
>TRBV24-1|TRBJ1-5|.
ATSSRGSNQPQH
>TRBV30|TRBJ1-1|.
AWSIGVNTEAF
>TRBV7-8|.|TRBD2
ASSLGSSGYNEQF
>TRBV7-9|TRBJ2-7|.
ASSFTKSSYEQY
>TRBV19|TRBJ1-1|.
ASIPGGPGTEAF
>TRBV12-5|TRBJ2-7|.
ASGSGRPYEQY
>TRBV10-3|TRBJ2-3|TRBD2
AISESTSGIADTQY
>TRBV12-3/TRBV12-4|TRBJ1-6|.
ASSLLSVFNSPLH
>TRBV9|TRBJ1-4|.
ASSGTGTGEKLF
>TRBV25-1|TRBJ1-5|TRBD1
ASSLTRTGVQPQH
>TRBV12-3/TRBV12-4|TRBJ1-5|.
ASSFLSGLRPNQPQH
>TRBV7-8|TRBJ2-5|TRBD1
ASSPGTGWQTQY
>TRBV7-8|TRBJ2-6|.
ASRLQGTGANVLT
>TRBV6-4|TRBJ2-7|TRBD2
ASSPQAGRPYEQY
>TRBV29-1|TRBJ1-2|TRBD1
SVNRVSGQGRGYT
>TRBV25-1|TRBJ1-1|.
ASSEEGPSGTEAF
>TRBV12-5|TRBJ1-6|TRBD1
ASVPSGTGVSPLH
>TRBV25-1|TRBJ1-5|.
ASSEGGYQETQH
>TRBV2|TRBJ2-5|TRBD2
ASSGFGGGTGETQY
>TRBV19|TRBJ1-2|.
ASSMQANYGYT
>TRBV5-1|TRBJ2-5|.
ASSFLTDQETQY
>TRBV20-1|TRBJ1-2|.
SARMGNGYT
>TRBV9|TRBJ2-5|TRBD2
ASSAGGRGEETQY
>TRBV20-1|TRBJ2-7|.
SASGRGTYEQY
>TRBV29-1|TRBJ2-2|.
SVQGNTGELF
>TRBV7-3|TRBJ1-1|.
ASSPGGVTEAF